Listed here are 30 T cell receptor beta chains from one sample, sequenced in a study of technical replicates of blood from a handful of donors. The assay was immunoSEQ multiplex PCR, and TCRdb's table has in-frame clones only and misses some. The table lists approximately 51,000 clones, 85% to 95% of them singletons. Sequenced material: PBMCs. Receptors originate from a human donor in good health. Some clones in this sample may be carry-over from other donors' samples.

The rearrangement links TRBV27 to TRBJ2-1; D is possibly TRBD2 (7 bases). V was trimmed by 6 bases and J by 7 bases, leaving 16 bases between them. Germline-derived CDR1 and CDR2 are MNHEY and SMNVEV (reference sequence). The CDR3 runs 14 residues. CDR3 nucleotides: TGTGCCAGCAGCTGGCAGGGGAGGGTGAATGAGCAGTTCTTC. Protein: CASSWQGRVNEQFF.

This chain's CDR3 is CASSSPWAPDIQYF. DNA of the CDR3: TGTGCCAGCAGTTCCCCATGGGCCCCGGACATTCAGTACTTC. V and J are TRBV27 and TRBJ2-4, with D uncertain. Trimming pared 4 bases from V and 8 bases from J, leaving 15 bases between. The CDR3 contains 14 residues. The germline gives CDR1 MNHEY, CDR2 SMNVEV (reference sequence).

This chain uses TRBV19 with TRBJ2-7; 9 positions match TRBD1. The germline CDR1 and CDR2 sequences are LNHDA and SQIVND (reference sequence). CDR3 length: 12 amino acids. Unmatched junction bases numbered 6, after V lost 10 bases and J lost 5 bases. This chain's CDR3 is CATRGDRDEQYF. In nucleotides, the CDR3 is TGTGCCACCCGGGGGGACAGGGACGAGCAGTACTTC.

The chain carries TRBV2 and TRBJ1-1, with unresolved D. Germline CDR1 is SNHLY and CDR2 is FYNNEI. The V and J ends lost 3 bases and 4 bases respectively, with 12 bases between them. The CDR3 is 14 amino acids. The CDR3 sequence: CASSESGPRTEAFF. CDR3 nucleotides: TGTGCCAGCAGTGAGAGTGGGCCGCGCACTGAAGCTTTCTTT.

This clone showed up just once. This chain connects TRBV27 to TRBJ2-3; 7 nucleotides align to TRBD1. V trimming: 3 bases; J trimming: 12 bases; junction bases outside the gene matches: 15. The CDR3 is made up of 15 amino acids. Germline CDR1 reads MNHEY; CDR2 reads SMNVEV (reference sequence). The CDR3 nucleotides read TGTGCCAGCAGTTTCGTGCTGGACCGACAGGGCCCTCAGTATTTT. This encodes CASSFVLDRQGPQYF.

In DNA, the CDR3 is TGTGCCAGCAGCCAGGCCCCGGGAAACGAGCAGTACTTC. Translation: CASSQAPGNEQYF. The rearrangement uses TRBV4-2 and TRBJ2-7, with a tentative D call TRBD2 (5 bases). This CDR3 region has 13 residues. Germline V gene data show CDR1 as LGHNA and CDR2 as YNFKEQ. Trimming left V 3 bases short and J 5 bases short, with 11 bases between.

This CDR3 is CASSANEGPRAYEQYF. The DNA of the CDR3 is TGTGCCAGCAGCGCAAACGAGGGTCCTCGGGCATACGAGCAGTACTTC. The V call is TRBV5-4, the J call TRBJ2-7, with D possibly TRBD2 on 5 matching bases. Trimming removed 4 bases at V and 4 bases at J, with 21 bases between. The CDR3 has 16 residues. Germline V lookup: CDR1 SGHNT, CDR2 YYREEE (reference sequence).

The rearrangement uses TRBV6-6 and TRBJ1-4, with 9 bases fitting TRBD1. The CDR3 spans 16 residues. V was pared by 6 bases and J by 8 bases, with 13 bases of the junction left unmatched. Germline assignment: CDR1 MNHNY and CDR2 SVGAGI (reference sequence). CDR3 amino acids: CASSIHRDRAAEKLFF. Here the CDR3 DNA reads TGTGCCAGCAGCATTCACCGGGACAGGGCGGCCGAAAAACTGTTTTTT.

The chain has TRBV9 and TRBJ2-1, with 8 nucleotides matching TRBD2. V lost 3 bases and J lost 4; bases outside the gene matches: 6. CDR3 length: 15 amino acids. CDR1 SGDLS and CDR2 YYNGEE come from the germline V gene. CDR3: CASSAGGAAYNEQFF. Written as DNA, the CDR3 is TGTGCCAGCAGCGCCGGGGGGGCCGCGTACAATGAGCAGTTCTTC.

The rearrangement joins TRBV2 to TRBJ2-1, with 11 positions matching TRBD2. The trim removed 4 bases at V and 6 bases at J, leaving 8 bases unmatched. The CDR3 has 16 residues. Germline V gene sequence: CDR1 SNHLY, CDR2 FYNNEI. The CDR3 loop reads CASSALLAGGLNEQFF. CDR3 DNA: TGTGCCAGCAGTGCTCTGCTAGCGGGGGGACTCAATGAGCAGTTCTTC.

The chain employs TRBV4-3 and TRBJ2-4; TRBD2 matches at 10 bases. Germline V gene data show CDR1 as LGHNA and CDR2 as YSLEER. This CDR3 has 15 residues. With 1 base clipped from V and 9 bases from J, the junction kept 6 bases outside the gene matches. DNA of the CDR3: TGCGCCAGCAGCCAAGGGGCTAGCGGGAGCTTCATTCAGTACTTC. Its translation is CASSQGASGSFIQYF.

The rearrangement links TRBV28 to TRBJ1-6; 7 bases fit TRBD1. Germline V gives CDR1 MDHEN, CDR2 SYDVKM. The CDR3 sequence is 16 residues long. With V trimmed by 11 bases and J by 9 bases, 19 bases remained unmatched. The DNA for the CDR3 is TGTGCCGCGGAGGGACAGTCCCCCGGCTCGAGTTCACCCCTCCACTTT. Encoded protein: CAAEGQSPGSSSPLHF.

This sequence joins TRBV11-1 and TRBJ1-6, with a possible D match to TRBD1 (5 bases). This CDR3 region has 15 residues. Trimming cost V 10 bases and J 6 bases, with 19 bases left between them. The germline V gene encodes CDR1 SGHAT and CDR2 FQDESV (reference sequence). The CDR3 nucleotides read TGTGCCACCCACGGTCCGACAGCCATTAATTCACCCCTCCACTTT. It specifies CATHGPTAINSPLHF.

The chain recombines TRBV23-1 with TRBJ1-4; TRBD1 agrees at 10 bases. TRBV23-1 has ORF status, its function being uncertain. V lost 0 bases to trimming and J lost 3 bases; unmatched junction nucleotides: 16. This CDR3 has 21 amino acids. CDR3 in amino acids: CASSQSSRSGQGVSANEKLFF. CDR3 nucleotide sequence: TGCGCCAGCAGTCAATCTAGCCGAAGTGGACAGGGGGTATCTGCTAATGAAAAACTGTTTTTT.

The rearrangement joins TRBV4-3 to TRBJ1-1; D uncertain. Germline V gives CDR1 LGHNA, CDR2 YSLEER. Deletions cut 0 bases from V and 8 bases from J, with 13 bases between. The CDR3 has 14 amino acids. CDR3 protein: CASSQDQRTDEAFF. The CDR3 coding sequence is TGCGCCAGCAGCCAAGATCAGCGTACCGACGAAGCTTTCTTT.

V usage is TRBV14 and J usage is TRBJ2-3, with 8 bases fitting TRBD2. With V trimmed by 4 bases and J by 6 bases, 3 bases remained unmatched. CDR3 size: 13 residues. CDR1 is SGHDN and CDR2 is FVKESK in the germline V gene. The CDR3 DNA sequence: TGTGCCAGCAGCCTCGGGAGGGCCGATACGCAGTATTTT. It encodes CASSLGRADTQYF.

The chain links TRBV4-1 to TRBJ2-7; no firm D call. The germline gives CDR1 MGHRA, CDR2 YSYEKL. Deletions cut 4 bases from V and 6 bases from J, with 13 bases between. This CDR3 has 13 amino acids. As DNA, the CDR3 is TGCGCCAGCAGCCTCGGCGGCGTGAGCGAGCAGTACTTC. It yields the protein CASSLGGVSEQYF.

The J gene is TRBJ1-6, the V gene TRBV10-3; 7 bases are a match to TRBD1. The trim removed 4 bases at V and 9 bases at J, leaving 3 bases unmatched. The CDR3 totals 13 residues. CDR1 and CDR2 from the germline V gene are ENHRY and SYGVKD. The CDR3 spells CAISANRGSPLHF. The CDR3 bases are TGTGCCATCAGTGCTAACAGGGGTTCACCCCTCCACTTT.

The chain's CDR3 is CASGTGHPNTEAFF. CDR3 coding DNA: TGTGCCAGCGGAACGGGACACCCGAACACTGAAGCTTTCTTT. The rearrangement uses TRBV6-1 and TRBJ1-1; a weak D match, TRBD1 (6 bases). Germline lookup yields CDR1 MNHNS and CDR2 SASEGT. The CDR3 length is 14 residues. V shed 8 bases and J shed 1 base, with 14 bases lying between them.

The chain couples TRBV15 to TRBJ2-7, with a possible D match to TRBD1 (6 bases). There are 14 residues in the CDR3. V shed 2 bases and J shed 3 bases, with 11 bases lying between them. Germline V gene data show CDR1 as LNHNV and CDR2 as YYDKDF (reference sequence). The CDR3 protein is CATSRTRTDYEQYF. The CDR3 bases are TGTGCCACCAGCAGAACTCGGACAGACTACGAGCAGTACTTC.

The gene calls are TRBV7-2 and TRBJ2-7, with 13 bases aligning to TRBD2. Germline values: CDR1 SGHTA, CDR2 FQGNSA. The CDR3 loop spans 15 amino acids. V lost 5 bases to trimming and J lost 6 bases; unmatched junction nucleotides: 7. CDR3 sequence: CASSPTTSGRGEQYF. The CDR3 DNA reads as TGTGCCAGCAGCCCGACAACTAGCGGGAGGGGCGAGCAGTACTTC.

This clone is a singleton in its sample. The chain has TRBV5-3 and TRBJ1-1, with D unresolved. TRBV5-3 is assigned to the ORF class and has an uncertain function. The V end was cut by 6 bases, the J end by 0 bases, with 18 bases between. The CDR3 is made up of 16 amino acids. DNA of the CDR3: TGTGCCAGAACCCTCCCCCACAGCTACATGAACACTGAAGCTTTCTTT. This sequence encodes CARTLPHSYMNTEAFF.

The chain uses TRBV14 and TRBJ2-3, with D tentatively TRBD1 (7 bases). The CDR3 sequence is 17 residues long. The germline CDR1 and CDR2 sequences are SGHDN and FVKESK. The V gene lost 5 bases and the J gene lost 2 bases, with 20 bases spanning the gap. CDR3 loop: CASSYLQGGGPTDTQYF. The CDR3 DNA reads TGTGCCAGCAGCTACCTTCAGGGGGGAGGCCCCACAGATACGCAGTATTTT.

The chain is built from TRBV5-6 and TRBJ2-1; D ambiguous. The CDR3 has 17 residues. CDR1 is SGHDT and CDR2 is YYEEEE in the germline V gene. Trimming shortened V by 2 bases and J by 2 bases, and 17 bases separated the two germline ends. CDR3 amino acids: CASSLALRLPPYNEQFF. Here the CDR3 DNA reads TGTGCCAGCAGCTTAGCTCTGCGCTTACCTCCCTACAATGAGCAGTTCTTC. Full variable domain (remainder filled in from reference TRBV5-6 and TRBJ2-1): DAGVTQSPTHLIKTRGQQVTLRCSPKSGHDTVSWYQQALGQGPQFIFQYYEEEERQRGNFPDRFSGHQFPNYSSELNVNALLLGDSALYLCASSLALRLPPYNEQFFGPGTRLTVL.

DNA for the CDR3: TGTGCCAGCAGCTTGGGGAGCTCCTACGAGCAGTACTTC. It translates to CASSLGSSYEQYF. The rearrangement links TRBV5-6 to TRBJ2-7; no clear D. Germline V gene lookup returns CDR1 SGHDT and CDR2 YYEEEE. This CDR3 comprises 13 residues. V was clipped by 0 bases and J by 0 bases, with 4 bases between them.

This chain links TRBV28 with TRBJ2-7; 7 nucleotides agree with TRBD1. This CDR3 has 14 residues. CDR1 MDHEN and CDR2 SYDVKM come from the germline V gene. V shed 5 bases, J shed 0 bases, and the junction held 4 bases outside the gene matches. The CDR3 bases are TGTGCCAGCAGTCCCCCAGGGGGCTCCTACGAGCAGTACTTC. Its protein is CASSPPGGSYEQYF.

The J gene is TRBJ2-3, the V gene TRBV7-3; 8 bases map to TRBD2. The CDR3 is 16 amino acids. Germline V gene sequence: CDR1 SGHTA, CDR2 FQGTGA. The junction had 15 bases not matched to a gene; V was cut back by 8 bases and J by 5 bases. CDR3 residues: CASAAGYHRGGDTQYF. In nucleotides, the CDR3 is TGTGCCAGCGCCGCGGGCTACCACCGGGGGGGAGATACGCAGTATTTT.

The chain carries TRBV7-2 and TRBJ1-3; 11 bases agree with TRBD1. CDR1 is SGHTA and CDR2 is FQGNSA in the germline V gene. CDR3 length equals 18 residues. The ends lost 5 bases at V and 1 base at J; junction bases unmatched: 10. The CDR3 DNA reads TGTGCCAGCAGCCTACGCCCGGGGGACAGGGGGTCTGGAAACACCATATATTTT. Its protein product is CASSLRPGDRGSGNTIYF.

The rearrangement uses TRBV30 and TRBJ1-2, with a possible D match to TRBD1 (5 bases). Trimming took off 2 bases at V and 2 bases at J, with 18 bases between the two ends. The CDR3 loop spans 16 amino acids. In germline, CDR1 is GTSNPN, CDR2 SVGIG (reference sequence). The CDR3 DNA reads as TGTGCCTGGAGTAGAGGGTATGGGGCGGGGAACTATGGCTACACCTTC. Its translation is CAWSRGYGAGNYGYTF.

The chain links TRBV2 to TRBJ1-5; unclear D gene. CDR1 SNHLY and CDR2 FYNNEI come from the germline V gene. CDR3 length equals 14 residues. The V end was cut by 0 bases, the J end by 9 bases, with 12 bases between. CDR3 DNA sequence: TGTGCCAGCAGTGAAGCAGAGGGTTATGGGCCCCAGCATTTT. This sequence encodes CASSEAEGYGPQHF.